These 28 T cell receptor beta chains were sequenced from one sample in a study of CD8 T cells in Susac syndrome (dated 2019 in TCRdb). The library was generated by the immunoSEQ multiplex PCR assay. RNA was extracted using the RNeasy kit, and roughly 0.5 to 1 microgram was reverse transcribed with random hexamers. Starting from the raw public reads, TCRdb applied fastp trimming at Q25, assembled clones with MiXCR and retained in-frame beta chains. A single entry per CDR3 protein holds the most common genes and DNA from its merged rows. The sample table holds 120,000 to 150,000 distinct CDR3 sequences, of which approximately 93% were seen once. The ten largest make up more than 0.065% of the sample. The sample comprised CD4+ T cells from PBMCs. The receptors originated from a human donor in good health.

This chain joins TRBV9 and TRBJ2-1, with 7 bases that match TRBD1. CDR3 length: 12 amino acids. CDR1 and CDR2 (germline): SGDLS, YYNGEE. The ends lost 4 bases at V and 11 bases at J; junction bases unmatched: 6. As DNA, the CDR3 is TGTGCCAGCAGCCCAAGGGGGCTTAAGCAGTTCTTC. Its translation is CASSPRGLKQFF.

V gene TRBV7-9 combines with J gene TRBJ2-3, with D possibly being TRBD2 (6 bases). Germline assignment: CDR1 SEHNR and CDR2 FQNEAQ (reference sequence). V was shortened by 6 bases and J by 3 bases, with 13 bases between the two germline ends. The CDR3 covers 14 residues. The CDR3 nucleotides read TGTGCCAGCAGTTCCGACCGGGGGACAGATACGCAGTATTTT. It yields the protein CASSSDRGTDTQYF.

The rearrangement links TRBV12-3 or TRBV12-4 to TRBJ2-3; D is perhaps TRBD2 (6 bases). Trimming removed 6 bases from V and 1 base from J, with 17 bases in between. The CDR3 length is 16 residues. CDR3 nucleotide sequence: TGTGCCAGCAGGGGTTACGGGAGAGTGGGCACAGATACGCAGTATTTT. Amino acids: CASRGYGRVGTDTQYF.

The chain employs TRBV5-1 and TRBJ2-2; D remains unclear. The CDR3 totals 16 residues. Trimming removed 4 bases from V and 2 bases from J, with 15 bases in between. The V gene's germline CDR1 is SGHRS and CDR2 YFSETQ. DNA of the CDR3: TGCGCCAGCAGCCCCAGTTCACAGATAAACACCGGGGAGCTGTTTTTT. Its protein is CASSPSSQINTGELFF.

The chain has TRBV5-1 and TRBJ2-5, with D possibly matching TRBD1 (6 bases). V lost 3 bases to trimming and J lost 0 bases, with 15 bases between them. Germline CDR1 SGHRS, CDR2 YFSETQ. The CDR3 contains 16 residues. In DNA form, the CDR3 reads TGCGCCAGCAGCTCCGCAGGGGATCCGTACCAAGAGACCCAGTACTTC. It is translated as CASSSAGDPYQETQYF.

This clonotype was observed a single time. The V and J genes are TRBV5-5 and TRBJ2-5, with 9 bases matching TRBD1. Germline V lookup: CDR1 SGHKS, CDR2 YYEKEE (reference sequence). CDR3 length: 13 residues. After removal of 5 bases from V and 5 bases from J, the junction contained 4 bases not matched to a gene. The CDR3 reads CASRTGGSETQYF. DNA for the CDR3: TGTGCCAGCAGGACAGGGGGATCCGAGACCCAGTACTTC.

The chain uses TRBV24-1 and TRBJ2-3; D is tentatively TRBD1 or TRBD2 (6 bases each). Germline assignment: CDR1 KGHDR and CDR2 SFDVKD. The CDR3 extends over 15 amino acids. V shed 1 base and J shed 4 bases, with 11 bases lying between them. The CDR3 reads CATSDLGGSPDTQYF. CDR3 nucleotide sequence: TGTGCCACCAGTGATTTAGGGGGGAGCCCAGATACGCAGTATTTT.

On this clonotype: A read error may produce the germline difference seen at one junction end. The chain carries TRBV10-3 and TRBJ1-1, with unresolved D. Germline assignment: CDR1 ENHRY and CDR2 SYGVKD. This CDR3 region has 13 residues. CDR3 sequence reads: CAINEGIHTEAFF. As DNA, the CDR3 is TGTGCCATCAATGAGGGTATCCACACTGAAGCTTTCTTT.

The CDR3 spells CSAGQGGMNTEAFF. The CDR3 coding sequence is TGCAGCGCAGGACAGGGGGGTATGAACACTGAAGCTTTCTTT. V and J are TRBV29-1 and TRBJ1-1; the match to TRBD1 covers 10 bases. Germline CDR1 is SQVTM and CDR2 is ANQGSEA. J gave up 0 bases and V 7 bases, and 5 bases lay outside the gene matches. The CDR3 extends over 14 amino acids.

J is TRBJ2-3 and V is TRBV11-2; unclear D gene. V lost 3 bases to trimming and J lost 6 bases, with 7 bases between them. The CDR3 has 12 residues. CDR1 and CDR2 (germline): SGHAT, FQNNGV. The CDR3 nucleotides read TGTGCCAGCAGCTTGAACATGGATACGCAGTATTTT. Translation gives CASSLNMDTQYF.

This rearrangement joins TRBV5-5 to TRBJ2-5, with D perhaps TRBD2 (6 bases). The CDR3 extends over 14 amino acids. Trimming pared 4 bases from V and 7 bases from J, leaving 17 bases between. Germline V CDR1 and CDR2: SGHKS, YYEKEE (reference sequence). In DNA form, the CDR3 reads TGTGCCAGCAGCACTCTGACGGGGGAAGTGACCCAGTACTTC. Its protein product is CASSTLTGEVTQYF. Using reference TRBV5-5 and TRBJ2-5 for the parts outside the CDR3, the full variable domain is DAGVTQSPTHLIKTRGQQVTLRCSPISGHKSVSWYQQVLGQGPQFIFQYYEKEERGRGNFPDRFSARQFPNYSSELNVNALLLGDSALYLCASSTLTGEVTQYFGPGTRLLVL.

This chain uses TRBV30 with TRBJ1-5; the match to TRBD1 covers 11 bases. This CDR3 is 15 amino acids long. Trimming at V came to 0 bases and at J to 7 bases, leaving 5 bases not matched to a gene. Germline-derived CDR1 and CDR2 are GTSNPN and SVGIG (reference sequence). CDR3 loop: CAWSVRTGGGQPQHF. The CDR3 DNA is TGTGCCTGGAGTGTACGGACAGGGGGCGGGCAGCCCCAGCATTTT.

Here the CDR3 reads CASSQDGRVYEQYF. Written as DNA, the CDR3 is TGCGCCAGCAGCCAAGATGGCAGGGTTTACGAGCAGTACTTC. The chain uses TRBV4-1 and TRBJ2-7; TRBD1 is a possible D gene (5 bases). This CDR3 contains 14 residues. Germline V gene sequence: CDR1 MGHRA, CDR2 YSYEKL. With 0 bases removed from V and 4 bases from J, the gap between germline ends came to 10 bases.

The rearrangement joins TRBV4-2 to TRBJ1-5; possibly TRBD1 for D (5 bases). Looked up from germline, CDR1 is LGHNA and CDR2 is YNFKEQ. Trimming cost V 0 bases and J 2 bases, with 11 bases left between them. This CDR3 is 16 amino acids long. The CDR3 here is CASSQDSGTRNQPQHF. The CDR3 DNA is TGTGCCAGCAGCCAAGACTCCGGGACCCGCAATCAGCCCCAGCATTTT.

The V and J genes are TRBV5-4 and TRBJ1-5; D might be TRBD1 (5 bases). Trimming took off 2 bases at V and 3 bases at J, with 12 bases between the two ends. CDR1 and CDR2 from the germline V gene are SGHNT and YYREEE (reference sequence). There are 15 residues in the CDR3. This CDR3 reads CASSFGGRSNQPQHF. The CDR3 DNA follows: TGTGCCAGCAGCTTTGGGGGAAGATCCAATCAGCCCCAGCATTTT. The whole variable domain, remainder taken from reference TRBV5-4 and TRBJ1-5, is ETGVTQSPTHLIKTRGQQVTLRCSSQSGHNTVSWYQQALGQGPQFIFQYYREEENGRGNFPPRFSGLQFPNYSSELNVNALELDDSALYLCASSFGGRSNQPQHFGDGTRLSIL.

This chain uses TRBV2 with TRBJ1-5; no reliable D call. The V end was cut by 6 bases, the J end by 3 bases, with 15 bases between. CDR1 and CDR2 (germline): SNHLY, FYNNEI. CDR3 length equals 15 residues. DNA for the CDR3: TGTGCCAGCAGCGACCGCGGGGATCCCAATCAGCCCCAGCATTTT. Translating gives CASSDRGDPNQPQHF.

This clonotype was found once. The chain carries TRBV30 and TRBJ2-4, with D possibly being TRBD2 (5 bases). V gave up 4 bases and J gave up 1 base, with 14 bases separating them. Germline lookup yields CDR1 GTSNPN and CDR2 SVGIG (reference sequence). The CDR3 contains 15 residues. The CDR3 DNA follows: TGTGCCTGGAAAGGGTCGGAGCGGGCCAAAAACATTCAGTACTTC. Protein sequence: CAWKGSERAKNIQYF.

The rearrangement joins TRBV2 to TRBJ2-7; the D call may be TRBD1 or TRBD2 (5 bases each). CDR1 and CDR2 from the germline V gene are SNHLY and FYNNEI. V was trimmed by 3 bases and J by 1 base, leaving 19 bases between them. This CDR3 has 17 residues. The CDR3 spells CASSERAGRRQSYEQYF. The CDR3 DNA is TGTGCCAGCAGTGAGAGGGCCGGTCGTCGACAGTCCTACGAGCAGTACTTC.

This clonotype has a single count. This chain joins TRBV27 and TRBJ2-5; unclear D gene. This CDR3 comprises 14 residues. The germline V gene encodes CDR1 MNHEY and CDR2 SMNVEV (reference sequence). V shed 5 bases and J shed 2 bases, with 12 bases lying between them. CDR3 residues: CASSPRRGQETQYF. The CDR3 bases are TGTGCCAGCAGTCCCCGGAGAGGACAAGAGACCCAGTACTTC.

This chain uses TRBV24-1 with TRBJ2-3; 12 bases line up with TRBD2. Germline V CDR1 and CDR2: KGHDR, SFDVKD. The CDR3 runs to 16 residues. V lost 4 bases to trimming and J lost 4 bases; unmatched junction nucleotides: 5. The CDR3 is CATSEPTSGRADTQYF. DNA for the CDR3: TGTGCCACCAGTGAACCGACTAGCGGGAGAGCAGATACGCAGTATTTT.

V and J are TRBV29-1 and TRBJ2-3; a weak D match, TRBD2 (7 bases). This CDR3 comprises 14 residues. In germline, CDR1 is SQVTM, CDR2 ANQGSEA. Trimming stripped 4 bases from V and 1 base from J, with 12 bases between. CDR3 sequence reads: CSVGGGAGTDTQYF. DNA of the CDR3: TGCAGCGTTGGAGGGGGGGCTGGCACAGATACGCAGTATTTT.

The V gene is TRBV12-3 or TRBV12-4, the J gene TRBJ2-7; D could derive from TRBD1 or TRBD2 (5 bases each). This CDR3 region has 14 residues. V was trimmed by 3 bases and J by 6 bases, leaving 15 bases between them. Here the CDR3 DNA reads TGTGCCAGCAGTTTTGGGTACTATGGGGGCGAGCAGTACTTC. It yields the protein CASSFGYYGGEQYF.

V gene TRBV19 combines with J gene TRBJ2-3, with a possible D match to TRBD1 (6 bases). Trimming took off 10 bases at V and 5 bases at J, with 13 bases between the two ends. The CDR3 contains 12 residues. The germline gives CDR1 LNHDA, CDR2 SQIVND (reference sequence). CDR3 bases: TGTGCCACAACAGGGTTCGGAGATACGCAGTATTTT. Amino acid sequence: CATTGFGDTQYF.

In DNA, the CDR3 is TGTGCCAGCAGTGAATCTCTGGGCCCGGGTTATGGCTACACCTTC. Translation gives CASSESLGPGYGYTF. V and J are TRBV25-1 and TRBJ1-2; D is unclear. The CDR3 has 15 residues. V lost 1 base and J 5 bases, leaving 14 bases between the germline ends. CDR1 and CDR2 from the germline V gene are MGHDK and SYGVNS.

The chain links TRBV12-3 or TRBV12-4 to TRBJ1-3; a weak D match, TRBD1 (5 bases). V shed 1 base and J shed 8 bases, with 12 bases lying between them. The CDR3 loop spans 14 amino acids. As DNA, the CDR3 is TGTGCCAGCAGTTTAGGAGGGGCGCGATACACCATATATTTT. As protein: CASSLGGARYTIYF.

The V gene is TRBV11-3, the J gene TRBJ2-2; tentatively, D is TRBD1 or TRBD2 (5 bases each). CDR1 and CDR2 (germline): SGHNT, YENEEA. The V end was cut by 5 bases, the J end by 6 bases, with 16 bases between. The CDR3 contains 15 residues. The CDR3 loop is CASSPGPPEAGELFF. Here the CDR3 DNA reads TGTGCCAGCAGCCCGGGACCTCCTGAGGCCGGGGAGCTGTTTTTT.

The CDR3 nucleotides read TGCGCCAGCAGCTTCATCTCCGGGGAACATCTGTTTTTT. Protein: CASSFISGEHLFF. V gene TRBV5-1 combines with J gene TRBJ1-4; D is unclear. Looked up from germline, CDR1 is SGHRS and CDR2 is YFSETQ. Trimming removed 2 bases at V and 14 bases at J, with 16 bases between. The CDR3 contains 13 residues. Variable domain in full (rest from reference TRBV5-1 and TRBJ1-4): KAGVTQTPRYLIKTRGQQVTLSCSPISGHRSVSWYQQTPGQGLQFLFEYFSETQRNKGNFPGRFSGRQFSNSRSEMNVSTLELGDSALYLCASSFISGEHLFFGSGTQLSVL.

V usage is TRBV2 and J usage is TRBJ2-5; D unclear. The germline gives CDR1 SNHLY, CDR2 FYNNEI. Trimming removed 8 bases at V and 4 bases at J, with 11 bases between. This CDR3 region has 12 residues. The CDR3 sequence is CASGGQRETQYF. CDR3 in DNA: TGTGCCAGCGGCGGTCAGAGAGAGACCCAGTACTTC.